The 27 T cell receptor beta chains listed next were all sequenced from one sample in a study of blood T cell repertoires in COVID-19. This table comes from immunoSEQ multiplex PCR, and its TCRdb copy is limited to in-frame clones, with some not included. The sample has hundreds of thousands of clones; approximately 87% are singletons. Sequenced material: peripheral blood. The receptors stem from a woman aged 50 to 60 who had recovered from COVID-19.

The V gene is TRBV10-3, the J gene TRBJ1-1; 7 nucleotides line up with TRBD1. The V gene end was trimmed by 2 bases and the J gene end by 5 bases; junction bases not matched to a gene: 2. Per the germline V gene, CDR1 is ENHRY and CDR2 is SYGVKD. The CDR3 covers 13 residues. CDR3 loop: CAISETGDTEAFF. CDR3 DNA: TGTGCCATCAGTGAGACAGGGGATACTGAAGCTTTCTTT.

This chain joins TRBV4-1 and TRBJ1-5, with a tentative D call TRBD1 (6 bases). Germline lookup yields CDR1 MGHRA and CDR2 YSYEKL. There are 16 residues in the CDR3. Trimming removed 0 bases at V and 3 bases at J, with 12 bases between. This CDR3 is CASSQDPGAPNQPQHF. The CDR3, as DNA: TGCGCCAGCAGCCAAGATCCAGGGGCTCCCAATCAGCCCCAGCATTTT.

The genes are TRBV7-2 and TRBJ2-3, with D perhaps TRBD2 (7 bases). The CDR3 extends over 15 amino acids. The V gene lost 4 bases and the J gene lost 2 bases, with 13 bases spanning the gap. Germline CDR1 SGHTA, CDR2 FQGNSA. CDR3 in DNA: TGTGCCAGCAGCTGGAGGGGGGGATTCACAGATACGCAGTATTTT. It encodes CASSWRGGFTDTQYF.

The V and J genes are TRBV5-1 and TRBJ2-5; a weak D match, TRBD1 (6 bases). V was cut by 4 bases and J by 5 bases, with 15 bases left in between. The V gene's germline CDR1 is SGHRS and CDR2 YFSETQ. The CDR3 is 14 amino acids. CDR3 DNA sequence: TGCGCCAGCAGCCCGGGACAACTTAGGGAGACCCAGTACTTC. Its translation: CASSPGQLRETQYF.

CDR3 bases: TGTGCCAGCAGCTTAACAGTTGACGGTTCACCCCTCCACTTT. Protein: CASSLTVDGSPLHF. The chain carries TRBV7-2 and TRBJ1-6, with D unresolved. CDR1 and CDR2 from the germline V gene are SGHTA and FQGNSA. Trimming removed 2 bases at V and 9 bases at J, with 11 bases between. The CDR3 covers 14 residues.

The V and J genes are TRBV6-2 or TRBV6-3 and TRBJ2-5, with D possibly TRBD2 on 6 matching bases. The V gene's germline CDR1 is MNHEY and CDR2 SVGEGT. This CDR3 spans 13 amino acids. V lost 6 bases, J lost 2 bases, and 10 bases lay in between. DNA of the CDR3: TGTGCCAGCAGGTACGGACTACAAGAGACCCAGTACTTC. As protein: CASRYGLQETQYF.

The chain employs TRBV7-2 and TRBJ2-3, with a weak D call TRBD2 (6 bases). Per germline, CDR1 SGHTA and CDR2 FQGNSA. Trimming took 1 base from V and 0 from J, leaving 14 bases between them. The CDR3 extends over 17 amino acids. The CDR3 protein is CASSLDVAAASTDTQYF. For the CDR3, the DNA is TGTGCCAGCAGCTTAGACGTAGCGGCAGCTAGCACAGATACGCAGTATTTT.

V is TRBV5-1 and J is TRBJ2-1; TRBD2 agrees at 7 bases. Germline values: CDR1 SGHRS, CDR2 YFSETQ. The CDR3 runs 18 residues. The ends lost 0 bases at V and 8 bases at J; junction bases unmatched: 17. CDR3 in DNA: TGCGCCAGCAGCTTGGTAACCCTAGCGGCCCGTGGGGTAGATGAGCAGTTCTTC. Residues: CASSLVTLAARGVDEQFF. Based on the CDR3 plus reference TRBV5-1 and TRBJ2-1, the full variable domain is KAGVTQTPRYLIKTRGQQVTLSCSPISGHRSVSWYQQTPGQGLQFLFEYFSETQRNKGNFPGRFSGRQFSNSRSEMNVSTLELGDSALYLCASSLVTLAARGVDEQFFGPGTRLTVL.

The chain employs TRBV4-1 and TRBJ1-1; 7 nucleotides match TRBD1. The CDR3 consists of 16 residues. V lost 0 bases to trimming and J lost 5 bases; unmatched junction nucleotides: 9. Per germline, CDR1 MGHRA and CDR2 YSYEKL. The CDR3 loop is CASSQDEGAIRTEAFF. The CDR3 DNA sequence: TGCGCCAGCAGCCAAGATGAGGGGGCTATACGGACTGAAGCTTTCTTT.

The V gene is TRBV7-2, the J gene TRBJ2-1; 9 bases align to TRBD2. The CDR3 length is 15 residues. Germline V lookup: CDR1 SGHTA, CDR2 FQGNSA. The junction had 3 bases not matched to a gene; V was cut back by 3 bases and J by 3 bases. The CDR3 sequence is CASSFGSGGYNEQFF. In nucleotides, the CDR3 is TGTGCCAGCAGCTTCGGTAGCGGGGGCTACAATGAGCAGTTCTTC.

V and J are TRBV6-5 and TRBJ1-3; TRBD1 is a possible D gene (6 bases). Germline loops: CDR1 MNHEY, CDR2 SVGAGI. The CDR3 runs to 14 residues. Between the trimmed V and J ends, which lost 6 bases and 2 bases, there was a span of 11 bases. CDR3 in amino acids: CASRVTGPGNTIYF. The CDR3 DNA is TGTGCCAGCAGGGTTACAGGGCCTGGAAACACCATATATTTT.

The chain recombines TRBV10-2 with TRBJ1-3, with D possibly TRBD1 on 5 matching bases. From germline, CDR1 is WSHSY and CDR2 SAAADI. The CDR3 is 15 amino acids. V was pared by 0 bases and J by 1 base, with 7 bases between. CDR3: CASSESAGSGNTIYF. In DNA form, the CDR3 reads TGCGCCAGCAGTGAGTCGGCAGGGTCTGGAAACACCATATATTTT.

CDR3 DNA sequence: TGTGCCAGCAGCTTGGACAGGGTTAGCAAAAACATTCAGTACTTC. It encodes CASSLDRVSKNIQYF. J is TRBJ2-4 and V is TRBV7-9; 8 bases match TRBD1. This CDR3 is 15 amino acids long. V dropped 3 bases and J dropped 3; count of bases not matched to a gene: 4. Germline CDR1 and CDR2: SEHNR and FQNEAQ (reference sequence).

The chain joins TRBV28 to TRBJ2-5, with 8 bases fitting TRBD2. Germline V gives CDR1 MDHEN, CDR2 SYDVKM. The CDR3 spans 18 residues. J lost 3 bases, V lost 3 bases, and 15 bases had no gene match. The CDR3 region is CASSLGKLAGTSKETQYF. Written as DNA, the CDR3 is TGTGCCAGCAGTTTGGGCAAACTCGCCGGGACTAGTAAAGAGACCCAGTACTTC.

Notes on this clone: Within the sample, other DNA sequences also encode this same CDR3. This chain uses TRBV28 with TRBJ2-5; D remains unclear. V lost 3 bases and J lost 3, with 8 bases in between. Germline CDR1 and CDR2: MDHEN and SYDVKM. The CDR3 loop spans 13 amino acids. The CDR3 reads CASSFGREETQYF. CDR3 nucleotide sequence: TGTGCCAGCAGTTTCGGTCGGGAAGAGACCCAGTACTTC.

This clone turned up a few times. The V call is TRBV19, the J call TRBJ2-2; 8 bases align to TRBD1. CDR1 and CDR2 from the germline V gene are LNHDA and SQIVND (reference sequence). J lost 6 bases, V lost 3 bases, and 6 bases had no gene match. The CDR3 totals 15 residues. The CDR3 region has the DNA TGTGCCAGTAGTATGGAGACAGGGGTCGCCGGGGAGCTGTTTTTT. Translation gives CASSMETGVAGELFF.

The CDR3 nucleotides are TGCGCCAGCAGCCAAGATCGCCGCAGCTCCTACAATGAGCAGTTCTTC. This gives the protein CASSQDRRSSYNEQFF. This sequence joins TRBV4-3 and TRBJ2-1; D gene uncertain. Trimming cost V 0 bases and J 0 bases, with 9 bases left between them. The CDR3 has 16 residues. Germline loops: CDR1 LGHNA, CDR2 YSLEER.

This chain links TRBV7-2 with TRBJ2-3, with 8 bases lining up with TRBD2. The V gene's germline CDR1 is SGHTA and CDR2 FQGNSA. The CDR3 totals 15 residues. With V trimmed by 5 bases and J by 6 bases, 10 bases remained unmatched. CDR3 region: CASSTPSGSRDTQYF. The CDR3 DNA reads TGTGCCAGCAGCACCCCCAGCGGGAGTCGGGATACGCAGTATTTT.

In its sample, this clone was seen a few times. V gene TRBV9 combines with J gene TRBJ2-5; 11 bases map to TRBD2. The CDR3 runs 15 residues. The V gene's germline CDR1 is SGDLS and CDR2 YYNGEE. Trimming at V came to 4 bases and at J to 5 bases, leaving 7 bases not matched to a gene. Here the CDR3 reads CASSPLVAGGETQYF. CDR3 bases: TGTGCCAGCAGCCCTTTAGTAGCGGGAGGGGAGACCCAGTACTTC.

J is TRBJ2-7 and V is TRBV29-1; 11 bases are a match to TRBD1. This CDR3 comprises 15 residues. V lost 4 bases, J lost 2 bases, and 7 bases stayed unmatched. The germline V gene has CDR1 SQVTM and CDR2 ANQGSEA. CDR3 protein: CSVVAPGQGAYEQYF. The CDR3 nucleotides are TGCAGCGTTGTGGCTCCGGGACAGGGGGCCTACGAGCAGTACTTC.

This chain uses TRBV6-1 with TRBJ2-5; D perhaps matches TRBD2 (6 bases). Germline V gene data show CDR1 as MNHNS and CDR2 as SASEGT. V lost 8 bases to trimming and J lost 4 bases, with 8 bases between them. This CDR3 has 11 amino acids. CDR3 in DNA: TGTGCCAGCGGGGGGAGAGAGACCCAGTACTTC. Translating gives CASGGRETQYF.

The V gene is TRBV9, the J gene TRBJ1-6; D may be TRBD1 (6 bases). CDR1 and CDR2 (germline): SGDLS, YYNGEE. The CDR3 consists of 15 residues. Deletions cut 1 base from V and 3 bases from J, with 8 bases between. The CDR3 DNA sequence: TGTGCCAGCAGCGTATGGGGGCACTATAATTCACCCCTCCACTTT. This sequence encodes CASSVWGHYNSPLHF.

The chain uses TRBV9 and TRBJ2-1, with 9 bases matching TRBD1. The junction had 9 bases not matched to a gene; V was cut back by 8 bases and J by 6 bases. CDR3 size: 14 residues. Germline V gene sequence: CDR1 SGDLS, CDR2 YYNGEE. The DNA for the CDR3 is TGTGCCAGTAACGGACAGGGGTTGGGCAATGAGCAGTTCTTC. Translating it yields CASNGQGLGNEQFF.

This clone was observed a few times. The chain combines TRBV7-2 with TRBJ1-5; perhaps TRBD1 as D (5 bases). The CDR3 sequence is 13 residues long. Germline V lookup: CDR1 SGHTA, CDR2 FQGNSA. Trimming removed 2 bases at V and 7 bases at J, with 9 bases between. CDR3 in amino acids: CASSLSGFQPQHF. The DNA of the CDR3 is TGTGCCAGCAGCTTATCAGGGTTCCAGCCCCAGCATTTT.

The chain carries TRBV5-1 and TRBJ1-1; no clear D gene. V was cut by 0 bases and J by 1 base, with 7 bases left in between. The CDR3 consists of 14 residues. CDR1 is SGHRS, CDR2 YFSETQ, per germline. The CDR3 loop is CASSLGARNTEAFF. The CDR3 DNA follows: TGCGCCAGCAGCTTGGGAGCACGGAACACTGAAGCTTTCTTT.

The chain has TRBV5-1 and TRBJ2-5, with 7 bases that match TRBD1. V shed 4 bases, J shed 5 bases, and the junction held 11 bases outside the gene matches. From germline, CDR1 is SGHRS and CDR2 YFSETQ. This CDR3 has 15 amino acids. The CDR3 protein is CASSPGQAKGETQYF. CDR3 in DNA: TGCGCCAGCAGCCCCGGACAGGCCAAGGGGGAGACCCAGTACTTC.

This chain joins TRBV3-1 (or the pseudogene TRBV3-2) and TRBJ2-3, with 14 bases lining up with TRBD2. Trimming cost V 1 base and J 8 bases; bases outside gene matches: 8. CDR1 and CDR2 (germline): LGHDT, YNNKEL (reference sequence). The CDR3 has 17 amino acids. Here the CDR3 reads CASSQVGLAGGQGTQYF. The DNA for the CDR3 is TGTGCCAGCAGCCAAGTTGGACTAGCGGGGGGCCAGGGTACGCAGTATTTT.